Listed below are T cell receptor beta chains from one sample, sequenced in a study of CD8 T cells in ankylosing spondylitis. MiXCR, run by TCRdb on the 5' RACE reads, gives a single entry per CDR3 protein. Here the sample spans some 140,000 distinct CDR3 sequences, roughly 7.7% being singletons. The specimen was synovial fluid, either unsorted or a sorted T cell fraction (not recorded which). These TCRs come from a male donor with ankylosing spondylitis. The CDR3 runs from the conserved cysteine through the conserved F or W. D genes are given only for firm matches. Clone size, where shown, is once, few, many, or a class for clones that have expanded.

-	TRBV5-5	TRBJ2-7	many	CASSLVGPLYEQYF	TGTGCCAGCAGCTTGGTAGGGCCCCTTTACGAGCAGTACTTC
-	TRBV20-1	TRBJ2-5	many	CSATTWRLLGTQYF	TGCAGTGCTACGACTTGGAGGCTTCTAGGGACCCAGTACTTC
TRBD2	TRBV20-1	TRBJ2-7	few	CSAPRGGASSYEQYF	TGCAGTGCTCCCCGGGGAGGGGCGAGCTCCTACGAGCAGTACTTC
-	TRBV5-6	TRBJ2-7	-	CASSSLDGWEQYF	TGTGCCAGCAGCTCCTTGGACGGGTGGGAGCAGTACTTC
-	TRBV7-2	TRBJ2-5	many	CASSPLGETQYF	TGTGCCAGCAGCCCTCTGGGGGAGACCCAGTACTTC
-	TRBV11-3	TRBJ2-1	many	CASSLGAVNEQFF	TGTGCCAGCAGTTTAGGGGCGGTCAATGAGCAGTTCTTC
TRBD1	TRBV29-1	TRBJ2-5	many	CSGTRTGQIQETQYF	TGCAGCGGGACCCGGACAGGTCAAATTCAAGAGACCCAGTACTTC
TRBD1	TRBV4-3	TRBJ1-4	-	CASSQYRGLNEKLFF	TGCGCCAGCAGCCAGTACAGGGGGCTGAATGAAAAACTGTTTTTT
TRBD2	TRBV20-1	TRBJ2-1	few	CSVSGRAYNEQFF	TGCAGTGTTAGCGGGAGAGCCTACAATGAGCAGTTCTTC
-	TRBV24-1	TRBJ2-1	many	CATSDSGVGNEQFF	TGTGCCACCAGTGATTCGGGGGTGGGGAATGAGCAGTTCTTC
-	TRBV6-1	TRBJ2-6	-	CASSKTDSGANVLTF	TGTGCCAGCAGTAAAACAGACTCTGGGGCCAACGTCCTGACTTTC
-	TRBV7-2	TRBJ1-4	-	CASSFLDRTSEKLFF	TGTGCCAGCAGCTTCCTAGACAGGACCAGTGAAAAACTGTTTTTT
TRBD1	TRBV7-9	TRBJ2-3	many	CASSRQGPDTQYF	TGTGCCAGCAGTAGACAGGGGCCAGATACGCAGTATTTT
-	TRBV6-5	TRBJ2-6	-	CASSFQGNGANVLTF	TGTGCCAGCAGTTTCCAAGGGAACGGGGCCAACGTCCTGACTTTC
TRBD2	TRBV10-2	TRBJ2-7	many	CASRHGRGSYEQYF	TGCGCCAGCAGACACGGGAGGGGCTCCTACGAGCAGTACTTC
TRBD2	TRBV6-1	TRBJ2-7	-	CASSGLAGVYEQYF	TGTGCCAGCAGCGGACTAGCGGGAGTTTACGAGCAGTACTTC
-	TRBV7-9	TRBJ2-5	many	CASSTRTEGETQYF	TGTGCCAGCAGCACCCGGACGGAGGGAGAGACCCAGTACTTC
TRBD1	TRBV12-3/TRBV12-4	TRBJ1-4	few	CASSDRGTTNEKLFF	TGTGCCAGCAGCGACAGGGGAACAACTAATGAAAAACTGTTTTTT
-	TRBV4-1	TRBJ1-4	-	CASSPGGGRDEKLFF	TGCGCCAGCAGCCCAGGTGGAGGGCGGGATGAAAAACTGTTTTTT
TRBD1	TRBV20-1	TRBJ1-2	many	CSARDQRTGDTYGYTF	TGCAGTGCTAGAGATCAGCGGACAGGGGACACCTATGGCTACACCTTC
-	TRBV6-2/TRBV6-3	TRBJ2-1	-	CASSRPRGIANEQFF	TGTGCCAGCAGTCGCCCCCGCGGCATAGCCAATGAGCAGTTCTTC
-	TRBV12-3/TRBV12-4	TRBJ1-1	many	CASSLVEEAFF	TGTGCCAGCAGTTTAGTGGAAGAAGCTTTCTTT
TRBD1	TRBV2	TRBJ1-5	-	CASSERQGSRQYQPQHF	TGTGCCAGTTCCGAACGACAGGGGTCAAGGCAATATCAGCCCCAGCATTTT
-	TRBV20-1	TRBJ2-7	many	CSARDSGSSYEQYF	TGCAGTGCTAGAGATAGCGGTAGCTCCTACGAGCAGTACTTC
-	TRBV7-2	TRBJ2-7	many	CASSLPSDEQYF	TGTGCCAGCAGCTTGCCCTCGGACGAGCAGTACTTC
TRBD2	TRBV5-6	TRBJ2-1	many	CASSSPGLAGDEQFF	TGTGCCAGCAGCTCGCCGGGACTAGCGGGGGACGAGCAGTTCTTC
-	TRBV5-6	TRBJ1-2	many	CASSKVFNGYTF	TGTGCCAGCAGCAAGGTTTTTAATGGCTACACCTTC
-	TRBV29-1	TRBJ2-3	few	CSVDPASTDTQYF	TGCAGCGTTGACCCCGCTAGCACAGATACGCAGTATTTT
-	TRBV15	TRBJ1-4	many	CATWDNEKLFF	TGTGCCACCTGGGACAACGAAAAACTGTTTTTT
-	TRBV20-1	TRBJ1-1	-	CSAREGGRSEAFF	TGCAGTGCTAGAGAGGGAGGACGGTCTGAAGCTTTCTTT
-	TRBV2	TRBJ1-6	many	CASSVGDSPLHF	TGTGCCAGCAGTGTCGGGGATTCACCCCTCCACTTT
-	TRBV9	TRBJ2-5	-	CASSVRPWGTGETQYF	TGTGCCAGCAGCGTCCGGCCCTGGGGGACTGGAGAGACCCAGTACTTC
-	TRBV28	TRBJ1-2	-	CASSRQAYGYTF	TGTGCCAGCAGCAGACAGGCCTATGGCTACACCTTC
-	TRBV7-9	TRBJ2-5	few	CASSRLGGYEETQYF	TGTGCCAGCAGCCGTCTAGGAGGATACGAAGAGACCCAGTACTTC
-	TRBV5-1	TRBJ2-7	medium-sized	CASSLVSGYEQYF	TGCGCCAGCAGCTTGGTTTCGGGTTACGAGCAGTACTTC
-	TRBV2	TRBJ1-1	few	CASSEGGETEAFF	TGTGCCAGCAGTGAAGGTGGGGAGACTGAAGCTTTCTTT
-	TRBV5-6	TRBJ2-3	-	CASSLGNTDTQYF	TGTGCCAGCAGCTTGGGGAACACAGATACGCAGTATTTT
TRBD1	TRBV10-1	TRBJ2-7	many	CASSEFGQGAEEQYF	TGCGCCAGCAGTGAGTTTGGTCAGGGGGCTGAAGAGCAGTACTTC
-	TRBV28	TRBJ1-2	few	CASSTTRESTF	TGTGCCAGCAGTACAACAAGGGAGAGCACCTTC
TRBD1	TRBV2	TRBJ2-2	-	CASRPGGSNTGELFF	TGTGCCAGCAGGCCAGGGGGATCGAACACCGGGGAGCTGTTTTTT
-	TRBV7-9	TRBJ2-5	many	CASSRTPETQYF	TGTGCCAGCAGCCGGACTCCAGAGACCCAGTACTTC
-	TRBV19	TRBJ2-5	-	CASSISGERKTQYF	TGTGCCAGTAGTATTTCCGGTGAACGTAAGACCCAGTACTTC
TRBD1	TRBV4-3	TRBJ1-6	-	CASSQDTGTGYNSPLHF	TGCGCCAGCAGCCAAGATACCGGGACAGGATATAATTCACCCCTCCACTTT
-	TRBV29-1	TRBJ1-1	-	CSVAQGTNTEAFF	TGCAGCGTAGCACAGGGAACGAACACTGAAGCTTTCTTT
-	TRBV7-2	TRBJ2-3	many	CASSRTEVSTQYF	TGTGCCAGCAGCCGGACAGAGGTGTCTACGCAGTATTTT
TRBD2	TRBV18	TRBJ2-7	many	CASSPLTSGTYEQYF	TGTGCCAGCTCACCTCTCACTAGCGGAACCTACGAGCAGTACTTC
TRBD2	TRBV20-1	TRBJ2-1	few	CSARDRLAGGNEQFF	TGCAGTGCTAGAGATCGACTAGCGGGAGGTAATGAGCAGTTCTTC
-	TRBV6-2/TRBV6-3	TRBJ2-7	few	CATQRIPHEQYF	TGTGCCACCCAAAGAATTCCTCACGAGCAGTACTTC
-	TRBV6-2/TRBV6-3	TRBJ2-7	-	CASRRDLALYHYEQYF	TGTGCCAGCAGAAGAGATCTAGCGTTGTACCACTACGAGCAGTACTTC
TRBD2	TRBV3-1	TRBJ2-3	-	CASSQYRASGGPSTDTQYF	TGTGCCAGCAGCCAATATCGGGCTAGCGGGGGACCTAGCACAGATACGCAGTATTTT
-	TRBV6-2/TRBV6-3	TRBJ2-1	many	CASTLSRAGPFYNEQFF	TGTGCCAGCACCTTGAGTCGAGCGGGTCCTTTTTACAATGAGCAGTTCTTC
-	TRBV18	TRBJ2-7	many	CASSPNRSGKGEQYF	TGTGCCAGCTCACCGAACCGTTCAGGAAAGGGGGAGCAGTACTTC
-	TRBV15	TRBJ1-2	few	CATSAGFNYGYTF	TGTGCCACCAGTGCCGGCTTTAACTATGGCTACACCTTC
TRBD2	TRBV7-2	TRBJ2-7	few	CASSPRASGWYEQYF	TGTGCCAGCAGCCCCCGAGCTAGCGGGTGGTACGAGCAGTACTTC
TRBD1	TRBV9	TRBJ2-3	many	CASSPSGRQGPRDTQYF	TGTGCCAGCAGTCCCTCCGGGCGACAGGGCCCAAGGGATACGCAGTATTTT